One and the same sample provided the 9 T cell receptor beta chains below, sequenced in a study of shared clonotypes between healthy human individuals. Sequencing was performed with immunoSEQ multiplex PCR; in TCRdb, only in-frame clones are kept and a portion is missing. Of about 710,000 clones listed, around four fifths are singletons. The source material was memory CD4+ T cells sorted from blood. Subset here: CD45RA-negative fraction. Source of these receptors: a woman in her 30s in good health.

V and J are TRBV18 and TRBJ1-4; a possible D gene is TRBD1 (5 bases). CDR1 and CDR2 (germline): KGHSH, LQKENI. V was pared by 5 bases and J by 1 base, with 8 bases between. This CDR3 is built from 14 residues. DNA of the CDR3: TGTGCCAGCTCATCTCAGGGAACTAATGAAAAACTGTTTTTT. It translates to CASSSQGTNEKLFF.

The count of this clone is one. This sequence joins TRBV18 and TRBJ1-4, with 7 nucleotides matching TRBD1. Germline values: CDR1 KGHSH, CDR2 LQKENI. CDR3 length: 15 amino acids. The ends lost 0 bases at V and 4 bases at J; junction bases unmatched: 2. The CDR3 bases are TGTGCCAGCTCACCACCGGGACAGTATAATGAAAAACTGTTTTTT. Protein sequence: CASSPPGQYNEKLFF.

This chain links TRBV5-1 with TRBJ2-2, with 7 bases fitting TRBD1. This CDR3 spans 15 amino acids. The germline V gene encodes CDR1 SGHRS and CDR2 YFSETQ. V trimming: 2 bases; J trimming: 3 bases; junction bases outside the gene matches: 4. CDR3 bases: TGCGCCAGCAGCTTACAGGGGCCCTACACCGGGGAGCTGTTTTTT. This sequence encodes CASSLQGPYTGELFF. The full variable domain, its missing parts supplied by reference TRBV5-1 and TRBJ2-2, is KAGVTQTPRYLIKTRGQQVTLSCSPISGHRSVSWYQQTPGQGLQFLFEYFSETQRNKGNFPGRFSGRQFSNSRSEMNVSTLELGDSALYLCASSLQGPYTGELFFGEGSRLTVL.

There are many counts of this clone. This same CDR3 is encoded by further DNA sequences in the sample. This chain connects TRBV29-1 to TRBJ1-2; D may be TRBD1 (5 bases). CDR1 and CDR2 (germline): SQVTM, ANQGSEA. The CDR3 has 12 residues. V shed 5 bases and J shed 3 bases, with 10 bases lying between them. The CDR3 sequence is CSVYQGDYGYTF. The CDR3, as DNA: TGCAGCGTTTATCAGGGCGACTATGGCTACACCTTC.

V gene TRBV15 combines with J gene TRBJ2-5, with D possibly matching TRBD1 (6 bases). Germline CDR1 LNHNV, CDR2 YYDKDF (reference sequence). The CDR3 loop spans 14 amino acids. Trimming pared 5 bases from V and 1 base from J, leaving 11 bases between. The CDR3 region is CATSWAGVQETQYF. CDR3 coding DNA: TGTGCCACCAGCTGGGCAGGGGTCCAAGAGACCCAGTACTTC. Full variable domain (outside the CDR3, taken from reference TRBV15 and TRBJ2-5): DAMVIQNPRYQVTQFGKPVTLSCSQTLNHNVMYWYQQKSSQAPKLLFHYYDKDFNNEADTPDNFQSRRPNTSFCFLDIRSPGLGDTAMYLCATSWAGVQETQYFGPGTRLLVL.

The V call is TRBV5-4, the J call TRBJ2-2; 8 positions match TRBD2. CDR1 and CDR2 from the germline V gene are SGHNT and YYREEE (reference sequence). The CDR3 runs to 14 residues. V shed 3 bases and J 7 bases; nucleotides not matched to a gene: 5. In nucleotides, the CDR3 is TGTGCCAGCAGCTCTGCGGGGGGTAGCGGGGAGCTGTTTTTT. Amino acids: CASSSAGGSGELFF.

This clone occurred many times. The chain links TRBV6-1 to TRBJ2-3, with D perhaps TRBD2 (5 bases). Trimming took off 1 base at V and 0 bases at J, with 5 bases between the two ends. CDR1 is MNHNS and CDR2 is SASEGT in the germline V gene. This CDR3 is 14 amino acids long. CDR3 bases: TGTGCCAGCAGTGAAGGAGGGAGCACAGATACGCAGTATTTT. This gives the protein CASSEGGSTDTQYF.

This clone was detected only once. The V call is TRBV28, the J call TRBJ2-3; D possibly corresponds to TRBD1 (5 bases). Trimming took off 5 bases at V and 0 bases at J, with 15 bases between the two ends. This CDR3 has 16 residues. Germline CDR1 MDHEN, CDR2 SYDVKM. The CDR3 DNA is TGTGCCAGCAGTCCCCAGGGTTTCACTAGCACAGATACGCAGTATTTT. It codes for CASSPQGFTSTDTQYF.

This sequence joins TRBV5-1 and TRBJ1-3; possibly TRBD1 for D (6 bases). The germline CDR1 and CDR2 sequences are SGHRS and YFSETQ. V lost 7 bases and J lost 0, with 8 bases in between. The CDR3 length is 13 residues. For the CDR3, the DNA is TGCGCCAGCCGGGACAACTCTGGAAACACCATATATTTT. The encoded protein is CASRDNSGNTIYF.